Listed here are 5 T cell receptor beta chains from one sample, sequenced in a study of shared clonotypes between healthy human individuals. Here immunoSEQ multiplex PCR was the method, and the copy in TCRdb shows in-frame clones only, minus some. The sample has nearly 2 million clones; around 96% are singletons. Naive CD8 cells, CD45RO-negative and positively selected for CCR7, excluded terminally differentiated effector memory CD45RA+ cells. The sample taken for sequencing was naive CD8+ T cells sorted from blood. All receptors come from a man aged 18 to 30 in good health.

This chain links TRBV6-5 with TRBJ2-3, with D possibly matching TRBD2 (6 bases). The V gene lost 2 bases and the J gene lost 2 bases, with 14 bases spanning the gap. There are 16 residues in the CDR3. Looked up from germline, CDR1 is MNHEY and CDR2 is SVGAGI. CDR3 loop: CASSYDGGTSTDTQYF. The CDR3 DNA is TGTGCCAGCAGTTACGACGGAGGGACTTCCACAGATACGCAGTATTTT.

This chain joins TRBV19 and TRBJ2-7; D possibly matches TRBD1 or TRBD2 (5 bases each). The ends were cut back, 6 bases at V and 4 bases at J, with 16 bases in the middle. Germline V gene data show CDR1 as LNHDA and CDR2 as SQIVND (reference sequence). The CDR3 has 14 residues. CDR3: CASRLTGTAYEQYF. Here the CDR3 DNA reads TGTGCCAGTAGATTAACCGGGACCGCGTACGAGCAGTACTTC.

The chain combines TRBV13 with TRBJ2-3; 8 bases agree with TRBD2. The germline V gene encodes CDR1 PRHDT and CDR2 FYEKMQ (reference sequence). Trimming at V came to 5 bases and at J to 7 bases, leaving 8 bases not matched to a gene. The CDR3 has 14 amino acids. The CDR3 DNA sequence: TGTGCCAGCAGCCCAGCGGGAGTGGTAAATACGCAGTATTTT. It is translated as CASSPAGVVNTQYF.

This clone has just one count. The chain joins TRBV30 to TRBJ2-2; the D gene is possibly TRBD1 (6 bases). Germline V gene data show CDR1 as GTSNPN and CDR2 as SVGIG (reference sequence). Trimming removed 3 bases from V and 6 bases from J, with 20 bases in between. The CDR3 is made up of 16 amino acids. The chain's CDR3 is CAWRRSETGSAGELFF. The CDR3 DNA reads TGTGCCTGGAGGCGGTCAGAAACAGGGTCTGCCGGGGAGCTGTTTTTT.

The chain couples TRBV27 to TRBJ2-7, with 7 nucleotides matching TRBD1. Germline CDR1 MNHEY, CDR2 SMNVEV (reference sequence). Trimming took 5 bases from V and 11 from J; bases not matched to a gene: 9. There are 12 residues in the CDR3. CDR3 residues: CASSQPGQVKYF. The CDR3 nucleotides read TGTGCCAGCAGTCAACCCGGACAGGTGAAGTACTTC.